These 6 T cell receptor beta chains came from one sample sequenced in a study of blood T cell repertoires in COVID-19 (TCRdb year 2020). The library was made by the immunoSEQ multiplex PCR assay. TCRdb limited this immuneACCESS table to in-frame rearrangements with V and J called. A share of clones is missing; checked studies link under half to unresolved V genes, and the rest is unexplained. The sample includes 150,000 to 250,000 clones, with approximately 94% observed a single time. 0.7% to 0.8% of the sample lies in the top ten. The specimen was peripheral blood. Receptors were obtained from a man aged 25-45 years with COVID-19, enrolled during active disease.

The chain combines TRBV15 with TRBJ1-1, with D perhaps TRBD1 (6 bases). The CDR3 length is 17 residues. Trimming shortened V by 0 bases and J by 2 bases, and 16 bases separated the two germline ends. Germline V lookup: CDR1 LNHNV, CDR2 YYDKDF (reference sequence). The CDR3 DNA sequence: TGTGCCACCAGCAGAGATCAGATTTTAGGGACAAACACTGAAGCTTTCTTT. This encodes CATSRDQILGTNTEAFF.

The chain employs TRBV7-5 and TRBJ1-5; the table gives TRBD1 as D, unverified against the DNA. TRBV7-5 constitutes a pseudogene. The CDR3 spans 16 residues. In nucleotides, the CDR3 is TGTGTCAGAAGCCCGCGACAGGCCTTTAGCAATCAGCCCCAGCATTTT. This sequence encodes CVRSPRQAFSNQPQHF.

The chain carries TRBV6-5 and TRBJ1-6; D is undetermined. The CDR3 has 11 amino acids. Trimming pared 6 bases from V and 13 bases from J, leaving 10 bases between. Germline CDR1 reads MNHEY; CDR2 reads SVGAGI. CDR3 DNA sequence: TGTGCCAGCAGGAGAGCCGGGCCCCTCCACTTT. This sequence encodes CASRRAGPLHF.

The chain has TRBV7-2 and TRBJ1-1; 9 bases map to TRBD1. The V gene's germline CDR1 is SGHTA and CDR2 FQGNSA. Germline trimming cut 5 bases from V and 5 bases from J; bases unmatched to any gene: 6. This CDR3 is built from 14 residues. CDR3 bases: TGTGCCAGCAGCCTAGACAGGGGGGGAACTGAAGCTTTCTTT. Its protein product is CASSLDRGGTEAFF.

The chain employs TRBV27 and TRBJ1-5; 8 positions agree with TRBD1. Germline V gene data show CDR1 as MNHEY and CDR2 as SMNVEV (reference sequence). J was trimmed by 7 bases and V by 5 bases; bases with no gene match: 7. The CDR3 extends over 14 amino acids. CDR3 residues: CASSPGTGGQPQHF. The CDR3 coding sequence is TGTGCCAGCAGTCCCGGGACAGGAGGGCAGCCCCAGCATTTT.

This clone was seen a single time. CDR3 in amino acids: CASTTRGTGELFF. CDR3 sequence (DNA): TGTGCCAGCACGACTCGGGGCACCGGGGAGCTGTTTTTT. V gene TRBV6-5 combines with J gene TRBJ2-2; maybe TRBD2 (5 bases). V shed 7 bases and J shed 4 bases, with 10 bases lying between them. The CDR3 sequence is 13 residues long. Germline V gives CDR1 MNHEY, CDR2 SVGAGI.